One and the same sample provided the 9 T cell receptor beta chains below, sequenced in a study of molecular identifiers for immune sequencing clone quantification (dated by TCRdb to 2016 to 2018). The protocol used for the library was PCR. Sequenced on a NextSeq 500. The public sequencing data were trimmed at Q25 with fastp and processed into clonotypes with MiXCR by TCRdb, which kept only in-frame beta chains. Every entry covers one CDR3 protein and lists the most common genes and DNA from its rows. The sample includes about 97,000 distinct CDR3 sequences, with under 40% observed a single time. Of the sample, about a tenth falls within the top ten clones. Sequencing was done on a sample of naive CD8+ T cells from blood, with Jurkat cell RNA spiked in. The cell subset or site label here, explained by the study, means: FACS-sorted CD8+CD4-CCR7+CD45RA+ naive T cells. The receptors here all came from a human donor in good health. Some libraries in this study had Jurkat cell RNA spiked in.

This chain links TRBV5-6 with TRBJ2-3; 7 nucleotides agree with TRBD1. The V gene's germline CDR1 is SGHDT and CDR2 YYEEEE. The CDR3 covers 17 residues. Trimming at V came to 2 bases and at J to 0 bases, leaving 9 bases not matched to a gene. CDR3 in amino acids: CASSFTQTGWSTDTQYF. CDR3 DNA sequence: TGTGCCAGCAGCTTTACCCAGACAGGGTGGAGCACAGATACGCAGTATTTT.

The chain has TRBV9 and TRBJ2-3, with D possibly TRBD2 on 5 matching bases. CDR1 is SGDLS, CDR2 YYNGEE, per germline. The CDR3 sequence is 14 residues long. Trimming shortened V by 1 base and J by 5 bases, and 11 bases separated the two germline ends. The chain's CDR3 is CASSVPLAEDTQYF. CDR3 nucleotide sequence: TGTGCCAGCAGCGTACCGCTAGCAGAAGATACGCAGTATTTT.

The chain couples TRBV11-1 to TRBJ2-7, with 9 bases that match TRBD2. The CDR3 extends over 14 amino acids. J gave up 0 bases and V 6 bases, and 3 bases lay outside the gene matches. CDR1 is SGHAT and CDR2 is FQDESV in the germline V gene (reference sequence). CDR3 in DNA: TGTGCCAGCAGTTGGCGGGAGGGCTCCTACGAGCAGTACTTC. It codes for CASSWREGSYEQYF.

The count of this clonotype is one. The conserved closing phenylalanine or tryptophan is absent in this CDR3, likely reflecting a read error. No DNA is shown, since the ends of the CDR3 on it are uncertain; the CDR3 is the one TCRdb lists. The genes are TRBV7-2 and TRBJ1-3; the table assigns TRBD1, which was not confirmed against the DNA. Germline loops: CDR1 SGHTA, CDR2 FQGNSA. The length of the CDR3 is 16 amino acids, counting both ends. CDR3 residues: CASSKTGSDSGNTIYI.

The J gene is TRBJ2-5, the V gene TRBV11-2; D is unresolved. This CDR3 has 16 amino acids. CDR1 and CDR2 from the germline V gene are SGHAT and FQNNGV. V was cut by 1 base and J by 4 bases, with 16 bases left in between. CDR3 residues: CASSLGGAYGGETQYF. CDR3 nucleotide sequence: TGTGCCAGCAGCTTAGGGGGTGCATATGGCGGAGAGACCCAGTACTTC.

As to this clonotype: A junction end diverges from the germline sequence, so it may reflect a read error. The rearrangement uses TRBV4-3 and TRBJ2-7, with 9 bases identical to TRBD1. The CDR3 covers 14 residues. Germline-derived CDR1 and CDR2 are LGHNA and YSLEER. CDR3 sequence (DNA): TGCGCCAGCAGCCAAGGTGACAGGGGGTACGGGCAGTACTTC. Amino acids: CASSQGDRGYGQYF.

As for this clonotype: Given a much more abundant clone one base away, this may be a read error. The conserved final phenylalanine or tryptophan is absent from the CDR3, which likely points to a read error. This rearrangement joins TRBV12-3 or TRBV12-4 to TRBJ1-3; 8 bases match TRBD1. With V trimmed by 6 bases and J by 0 bases, 4 bases remained unmatched. The CDR3 consists of 15 residues. In nucleotides, the CDR3 is TGTGCCAGCAGAGGACAGGGTATCTCTGGAAACACCATATATTCT. This codes for CASRGQGISGNTIYS.

The chain recombines TRBV7-2 with TRBJ2-4; 12 positions match TRBD2. V dropped 5 bases and J dropped 12; count of bases not matched to a gene: 23. The CDR3 sequence is 19 residues long. Germline V CDR1 and CDR2: SGHTA, FQGNSA. The CDR3 sequence is CASSPWTGRGLAGGFSQYF. DNA of the CDR3: TGTGCCAGCAGCCCTTGGACAGGAAGGGGGCTAGCGGGAGGGTTCTCTCAGTACTTC.

J is TRBJ2-7 and V is TRBV20-1, with TRBD2 matching 10 bases. CDR1 and CDR2 (germline): DFQATT, SNEGSKA (reference sequence). The CDR3 consists of 16 residues. With V trimmed by 4 bases and J by 6 bases, 15 bases remained unmatched. CDR3 amino acids: CSAILLWLAGEGEQYF. Written as DNA, the CDR3 is TGCAGTGCTATCCTCCTGTGGCTAGCGGGAGAAGGCGAGCAGTACTTC.